The 5 T cell receptor beta chains reported below all come from one sample, sequenced in a study of shared T cell receptors in the human thymus. Assay: immunoSEQ multiplex PCR; the TCRdb copy retains only in-frame clones and omits some. The table lists some 760,000 clones, roughly 85% of them singletons. The same data also contributed to another study, on human thymus T cells.

The sequencing input was thymocytes. Source of these receptors: a girl under three years old with a congenital heart defect.

The rearrangement joins TRBV5-4 to TRBJ2-5; D call uncertain. CDR3 length equals 15 residues. Trimming stripped 0 bases from V and 5 bases from J, with 14 bases between. Germline CDR1 and CDR2: SGHNT and YYREEE (reference sequence). Written as DNA, the CDR3 is TGTGCCAGCAGCTTGGTTGGCACCCTGCAGGAGACCCAGTACTTC. It codes for CASSLVGTLQETQYF.

The genes are TRBV4-3 and TRBJ1-1; D unclear. The CDR3 is 13 amino acids. Trimming took off 0 bases at V and 8 bases at J, with 10 bases between the two ends. In germline, CDR1 is LGHNA, CDR2 YSLEER. The CDR3 bases are TGCGCCAGCAGCCAAGATCGCGTAGCCGAAGCTTTCTTT. It encodes CASSQDRVAEAFF.

The rearrangement links TRBV10-3 to TRBJ2-1; 9 bases align to TRBD1. Per the germline V gene, CDR1 is ENHRY and CDR2 is SYGVKD. Trimming took 4 bases from V and 16 from J; bases not matched to a gene: 11. The CDR3 covers 13 residues. Here the CDR3 reads CAISGDRGRPCFF. The CDR3 DNA sequence: TGTGCCATCAGTGGAGACAGGGGGAGGCCTTGTTTCTTC.

The chain employs TRBV15 and TRBJ1-6; possible D gene TRBD1, 6 bases. This CDR3 spans 17 amino acids. With 3 bases removed from V and 10 bases from J, the gap between germline ends came to 22 bases. Germline V lookup: CDR1 LNHNV, CDR2 YYDKDF (reference sequence). The CDR3 sequence is CATSRPSGAVGDSPLHF. As DNA, the CDR3 is TGTGCCACCAGCAGGCCCTCAGGGGCAGTGGGAGACTCACCCCTCCACTTT. The full variable domain, rest sourced from reference TRBV15 and TRBJ1-6, is DAMVIQNPRYQVTQFGKPVTLSCSQTLNHNVMYWYQQKSSQAPKLLFHYYDKDFNNEADTPDNFQSRRPNTSFCFLDIRSPGLGDTAMYLCATSRPSGAVGDSPLHFGNGTRLTVT.

This chain connects TRBV6-6 to TRBJ1-1, with 7 bases aligning to TRBD1. Germline loops: CDR1 MNHNY, CDR2 SVGAGI (reference sequence). CDR3 size: 15 residues. V lost 2 bases and J lost 5; bases outside the gene matches: 8. Here the CDR3 reads CASSYLQGQRTEAFF. The CDR3 region has the DNA TGTGCCAGCAGTTACCTACAGGGGCAAAGGACTGAAGCTTTCTTT.